The clone carrying this T cell receptor beta chain was counted once. Sequencing used immunoSEQ multiplex PCR; TCRdb keeps in-frame clones, though not all of them. The sample contains roughly 2,000,000 clones, around 95% of which appear only once. The data derive from a study of shared clonotypes between healthy human individuals. CD8 cells classed as naive were CD45RO-negative and positively selected for CCR7, excluding terminally differentiated effector memory CD45RA+ cells. Germline V lookup: CDR1 MNHEY, CDR2 SMNVEV (reference sequence). CDR3 length equals 14 residues. The trim removed 2 bases at V and 11 bases at J, leaving 5 bases unmatched.

This receptor was obtained from a man aged 18 to 30 in good health. Some clones in this sample may be carry-over from other donors' samples. The sample comprised naive CD8+ T cells from PBMCs. This chain uses TRBV27 with TRBJ2-3, with 12 nucleotides matching TRBD2. CDR3 sequence reads: CASSLGRTSGMQYF. The CDR3, as DNA: TGTGCCAGCAGTTTAGGCCGGACTAGCGGGATGCAGTATTTT.